This entry concerns a single T cell receptor beta chain. What it binds is unknown. Primers included in the PCR were 60 Vbeta and 13 Jbeta primers. How the authors handled the data: In a later analysis, around 11 million of approximately 80 million unique beta chains occurred in at least two donors. The table came from immunoSEQ multiplex PCR; TCRdb's copy has only in-frame clones and leaves some out. The DNA was the basis for D and trimming; V, J and clone size are from that table. The table shows about 130,000 clones, with about 70% occurring only once. The record originates from a study of cytomegalovirus exposure and HLA in healthy donors. Notes on the study in general: According to the study, 160 or so TCR beta chains were cytomegalovirus-associated. Within an earlier analysis, most TCR beta V segments proved productive either about 90% or about 30% of the time.

Germline V CDR1 and CDR2: SGHTA, FQGTGA. The trim removed 5 bases at V and 5 bases at J, leaving 14 bases unmatched. CDR3 size: 17 residues. Material for sequencing was PBMCs. The chain links TRBV7-3 to TRBJ2-1, with TRBD2 matching 8 bases. This sequence was found in a woman aged 40 to 50 in good health and CMV-seropositive. The CDR3 is CASSENPGTRPNNEQFF. CDR3 nucleotide sequence: TGTGCCAGCAGCGAAAACCCCGGGACTAGGCCAAACAATGAGCAGTTCTTC.